This T cell receptor (beta chain) is drawn from a study of OX40 agonist ivuxolimab in advanced cancers. Produced via immunoSEQ multiplex PCR; TCRdb's table is partial and in-frame only. The sample lists some 94,000 clones; under 95% were seen once. The CDR3 has 16 amino acids. The V end lost 0 bases, the J end lost 2 bases, and 11 bases lay between the germline ends. Looked up from germline, CDR1 is MNHEY and CDR2 is SMNVEV (reference sequence). This clone was recorded once. The TCR originated in an adult with an advanced solid tumor such as melanoma, head and neck, liver or kidney cancer. The V and J genes are TRBV27 and TRBJ2-1, with D perhaps given as TRBD1 or TRBD2 (5 bases each). The material was CD4+ or CD8+ T cells sorted from blood, obtained in a trial of the OX40 agonist ivuxolimab. The CDR3 region has the DNA TGTGCCAGCAGTTTATCGTGGGACGTAACCTACAATGAGCAGTTCTTC. It yields the protein CASSLSWDVTYNEQFF.